Below, 23 T cell receptor beta chains from the same sample are listed, as sequenced in a study of blood T cells in healthy people across ages. A sample-barcoded 5' primer and a J-beta primer mix were used in a second PCR of about 7 to 11 cycles. TCRdb called the 5' RACE reads again in MiXCR, with one record for every CDR3 protein. The data hold about 830,000 distinct CDR3 sequences, with roughly 60% observed a single time. Sequencing was performed on blood. The receptors were sampled from a man in his thirties or forties in good health.

The rearrangement links TRBV5-6 to TRBJ2-3, with 11 bases fitting TRBD1. CDR1 is SGHDT and CDR2 is YYEEEE in the germline V gene. With 2 bases clipped from V and 4 bases from J, the junction kept 6 bases outside the gene matches. The length of the CDR3 is 16 residues. This CDR3 reads CASSFFTGQGADTQYF. The CDR3 DNA reads TGTGCCAGCAGCTTTTTTACGGGACAGGGGGCAGATACGCAGTATTTT.

This clonotype came up a few times. The chain uses TRBV6-1 and TRBJ2-1; 7 bases match TRBD1. Looked up from germline, CDR1 is MNHNS and CDR2 is SASEGT. V lost 8 bases, J lost 5 bases, and 15 bases stayed unmatched. The CDR3 contains 16 residues. In DNA, the CDR3 is TGTGCCAGCCACCCGGTTTTGGACAGGATACACAATGAGCAGTTCTTC. Residues: CASHPVLDRIHNEQFF.

This rearrangement joins TRBV6-2 or TRBV6-3 to TRBJ1-1; no definite D call. Germline lookup yields CDR1 MNHEY and CDR2 SVGEGT. The V end lost 5 bases, the J end lost 0 bases, and 13 bases lay between the germline ends. The CDR3 has 15 amino acids. This chain's CDR3 is CASSTDVAMNTEAFF. CDR3 in DNA: TGTGCCAGCAGTACGGACGTAGCCATGAACACTGAAGCTTTCTTT.

The rearrangement links TRBV29-1 to TRBJ1-2; TRBD1 aligns across 10 bases. Unmatched junction bases numbered 14, after V lost 6 bases and J lost 1 base. Germline CDR1 reads SQVTM; CDR2 reads ANQGSEA. This CDR3 is 17 amino acids long. The CDR3 DNA reads TGCAGCGTCCTACACCGGGACAGGGGAACCGTTAACTATGGCTACACCTTC. This codes for CSVLHRDRGTVNYGYTF.

The rearrangement uses TRBV4-2 and TRBJ2-7, with a possible D match to TRBD1 (6 bases). The V end lost 5 bases, the J end lost 1 base, and 12 bases lay between the germline ends. The germline gives CDR1 LGHNA, CDR2 YNFKEQ. This CDR3 has 14 amino acids. This CDR3 reads CASSVRTASYEQYF. The CDR3 DNA reads TGTGCCAGCAGCGTCCGGACAGCGTCCTACGAGCAGTACTTC.

V is TRBV2 and J is TRBJ1-4, with D tentatively TRBD1 (6 bases). Germline assignment: CDR1 SNHLY and CDR2 FYNNEI. The ends were cut back, 6 bases at V and 7 bases at J, with 15 bases in the middle. CDR3 length: 14 residues. The CDR3 DNA reads TGTGCCAGCAGCTTATGGACAGCTAGTGAAAAACTGTTTTTT. The encoded protein is CASSLWTASEKLFF.

CDR3: CASSKRRAVLVTHSNQPQHF. In DNA form, the CDR3 reads TGTGCCAGCAGCAAGCGACGGGCAGTCCTGGTGACACATAGCAATCAGCCCCAGCATTTT. The rearrangement uses TRBV21-1 and TRBJ1-5; TRBD1, the table's D call, was not compared with the DNA. TRBV21-1 is listed as a pseudogene. CDR3 length: 20 amino acids.

There are a few counts of this clonotype. The chain employs TRBV4-3 and TRBJ2-5; D perhaps matches TRBD1 (5 bases). Judging by the DNA end, TRBJ2-7 fits better; the J call may be wrong. The CDR3 has 13 residues. Germline V CDR1 and CDR2: LGHNA, YSLEER. CDR3 loop: CASSQYSQGEQYF. The CDR3 coding sequence is TGCGCCAGCAGCCAATACAGCCAGGGCGAGCAGTACTTC.

The V call is TRBV5-6, the J call TRBJ2-7, with a possible D match to TRBD1 (5 bases). Looked up from germline, CDR1 is SGHDT and CDR2 is YYEEEE. The V and J ends lost 0 bases and 0 bases respectively, with 13 bases between them. The CDR3 covers 16 residues. DNA of the CDR3: TGTGCCAGCAGCTTGGCCGCTCGGACAAGCTCCTACGAGCAGTACTTC. This encodes CASSLAARTSSYEQYF.

This clonotype has a single count. The genes are TRBV7-8 and TRBJ2-6; no firm D call. V was clipped by 1 base and J by 0 bases, with 7 bases between them. The germline CDR1 and CDR2 sequences are SGHVS and FQNEAQ. This CDR3 spans 16 amino acids. As DNA, the CDR3 is TGTGCCAGCAGCTTAGGGGTCAGCTCTGGGGCCAACGTCCTGACTTTC. Translated: CASSLGVSSGANVLTF.

This clonotype came up a few times. This rearrangement joins TRBV24-1 to TRBJ2-4; D tentatively fits TRBD1 or TRBD2 (5 bases each). The CDR3 is 17 amino acids. V lost 2 bases, J lost 2 bases, and 15 bases lay in between. Germline CDR1 KGHDR, CDR2 SFDVKD. The CDR3 region has the DNA TGTGCCACCAGTGATTGGGGACGGGGTCTGACCAAAAACATTCAGTACTTC. Its translation is CATSDWGRGLTKNIQYF.

DNA of the CDR3: TGTGCCAGCAGCCCGGGCTGGGAGCTGTTTTTT. It specifies CASSPGWELFF. This chain connects TRBV14 to TRBJ2-2; D gene ambiguous. CDR1 SGHDN and CDR2 FVKESK come from the germline V gene. The CDR3 is 11 residues long. Trimming left V 4 bases short and J 9 bases short, with 6 bases between.

Only a few counts were recorded for this clonotype. The J gene is TRBJ2-3, the V gene TRBV5-5; D not certain. This CDR3 is 16 amino acids long. Germline CDR1 reads SGHKS; CDR2 reads YYEKEE (reference sequence). V was shortened by 3 bases and J by 2 bases, with 16 bases between the two germline ends. CDR3 bases: TGTGCCAGCAGCTCCTCGACGGCCTCCTACACAGATACGCAGTATTTT. Its protein product is CASSSSTASYTDTQYF.

V gene TRBV4-2 combines with J gene TRBJ2-7; D tentatively reads TRBD1 or TRBD2 (5 bases each). The V end lost 0 bases, the J end lost 2 bases, and 14 bases lay between the germline ends. In germline, CDR1 is LGHNA, CDR2 YNFKEQ. The CDR3 is 16 residues long. In DNA, the CDR3 is TGTGCCAGCAGCCAAGATTTGGCAGGGCGGGCCTACGAGCAGTACTTC. Protein sequence: CASSQDLAGRAYEQYF.

This clonotype was found a few times. This chain links TRBV9 with TRBJ1-2; 7 nucleotides match TRBD1. Germline CDR1 reads SGDLS; CDR2 reads YYNGEE. J lost 3 bases, V lost 4 bases, and 15 bases had no gene match. The CDR3 consists of 17 residues. CDR3 loop: CASSLTKGTDIDYGYTF. CDR3 coding DNA: TGTGCCAGCAGCCTCACCAAGGGGACAGACATTGACTATGGCTACACCTTC.

The chain has TRBV6-5 and TRBJ2-5, with 7 nucleotides matching TRBD1. J gave up 5 bases and V 2 bases, and 8 bases lay outside the gene matches. The CDR3 runs 15 residues. CDR1 is MNHEY and CDR2 is SVGAGI in the germline V gene. This chain's CDR3 is CASSYPTGNGETQYF. In DNA form, the CDR3 reads TGTGCCAGCAGTTACCCGACAGGGAACGGGGAGACCCAGTACTTC.

This chain joins TRBV28 and TRBJ2-3, with D tentatively TRBD2 (6 bases). This CDR3 is 16 amino acids long. CDR1 MDHEN and CDR2 SYDVKM come from the germline V gene. V was cut by 2 bases and J by 4 bases, with 16 bases left in between. The CDR3, as DNA: TGTGCCAGCAGTTTACGGGTACATTCTAGCGCAGATACGCAGTATTTT. As protein: CASSLRVHSSADTQYF.

This clonotype was detected a few times. The V and J genes are TRBV30 and TRBJ1-1; D gene ambiguous. V lost 1 base and J lost 0, with 9 bases in between. This CDR3 contains 14 residues. The V gene's germline CDR1 is GTSNPN and CDR2 SVGIG (reference sequence). The CDR3 reads CAWSGGVLNTEAFF. The CDR3 nucleotides are TGTGCCTGGAGTGGTGGGGTGCTGAACACTGAAGCTTTCTTT.

Remarks on this clonotype: At one end the junction does not follow the germline gene, possibly because of a read error. V is TRBV20-1 and J is TRBJ2-3; D is unresolved. This CDR3 spans 13 amino acids. Looked up from germline, CDR1 is DFQATT and CDR2 is SNEGSKA (reference sequence). The CDR3 nucleotides read TGCAGTGCCTCGAAGTCCCCCGTGGCTACGCGGTATTTT. It yields the protein CSASKSPVATRYF.

V and J are TRBV11-2 and TRBJ1-1; D perhaps matches TRBD1 (5 bases). Per germline, CDR1 SGHAT and CDR2 FQNNGV. CDR3 size: 15 residues. Trimming removed 0 bases from V and 5 bases from J, with 13 bases in between. CDR3 protein: CASSLEAGPWTEAFF. The CDR3 region has the DNA TGTGCCAGCAGCTTAGAGGCGGGACCATGGACTGAAGCTTTCTTT.

The CDR3 reads CASTDGLPRSNGYTF. The CDR3 DNA is TGTGCCAGCACCGACGGTCTCCCTCGTAGCAATGGCTACACCTTC. J is TRBJ1-2 and V is TRBV12-3 or TRBV12-4; D not certain. Trimming took 7 bases from V and 6 from J, leaving 21 bases between them. The CDR3 covers 15 residues.

This chain links TRBV14 with TRBJ1-2, with a possible D match to TRBD1 (6 bases). The CDR3 sequence is 15 residues long. Trimming removed 1 base from V and 4 bases from J, with 13 bases in between. The germline V gene has CDR1 SGHDN and CDR2 FVKESK. CDR3 in DNA: TGTGCCAGCAGCCAAGCATCAGGGGCGACCTATGGCTACACCTTC. Protein sequence: CASSQASGATYGYTF.

This clonotype was counted a few times. The chain has TRBV4-2 and TRBJ2-3; D possibly corresponds to TRBD2 (5 bases). This CDR3 comprises 15 residues. Germline V gene sequence: CDR1 LGHNA, CDR2 YNFKEQ. Trimming took 0 bases from V and 6 from J, leaving 13 bases between them. In DNA form, the CDR3 reads TGTGCCAGCAGCCAAGACCCGGGGTTTGGGGATACGCAGTATTTT. This codes for CASSQDPGFGDTQYF.